Listed here is a single TCR beta chain. What it binds is unknown. The data originate from a study of cytomegalovirus exposure and HLA in healthy donors. Study as a whole: An earlier analysis found fewer than 140 million unique TCR beta sequences from roughly 170 million T cells. Study-wide results and limits: The listing of roughly 160 TCR beta chains classed them as cytomegalovirus-associated.

The CDR3 extends over 16 amino acids. Nominally healthy donors were sampled, though unrecorded immune exposures were likely. 13 Jbeta primers and 60 Vbeta primers were used for the PCR. Clones were read by immunoSEQ multiplex PCR, and TCRdb kept only the in-frame ones, dropping some. This table holds around 150,000 clones, 65% to 80% found once. Sequencing input: PBMCs. The chain uses TRBV21-1 and TRBJ2-2; TRBD1, as called in the table, went unchecked against the DNA. TRBV21-1 corresponds to a pseudogene. The sequence was obtained from a man aged 35 to 55 in good health and CMV-seronegative. The CDR3 DNA reads TGTGCCAGCAGACCCGCAGACAGAATGAACACCGGGGAGCTGTTTTTT. Its translation is CASRPADRMNTGELFF.